Below, 9 T cell receptor beta chains from the same sample are listed, as sequenced in a study of human T cells and chemical hapten exposure. Using its own MiXCR run on the RACE reads, TCRdb lists one record per CDR3 protein. The sample has more than 35,000 distinct CDR3 sequences; roughly 13% are singletons. Time point meaning: patch test 3, about 24 weeks after DPC sensitization. The treatment denotes: therapeutic diphenylcyclopropenone sensitization with weekly scalp DPC. Total RNA was isolated from whole blood that had not been fractionated. Sample: whole blood, taken in connection with sensitization to the hapten diphenylcyclopropenone (DPC). The receptor set was obtained from a woman between 40 and 55 years old with alopecia areata. Some clones in this sample may be carry-over from other donors' samples.

This clonotype was observed many times. The chain recombines TRBV28 with TRBJ1-1; the D gene is possibly TRBD1 (5 bases). The CDR3 is 14 residues long. Germline V gives CDR1 MDHEN, CDR2 SYDVKM. V was cut by 6 bases and J by 4 bases, with 15 bases left in between. CDR3 in DNA: TGTGCCAGCAGGTCAGGGAGGAGAGGCACTGAAGCTTTCTTT. It yields the protein CASRSGRRGTEAFF.

The chain is built from TRBV20-1 and TRBJ1-5; a weak D match, TRBD1 (6 bases). Between the trimmed V and J ends, which lost 5 bases and 1 base, there was a span of 21 bases. The CDR3 has 17 residues. Germline values: CDR1 DFQATT, CDR2 SNEGSKA (reference sequence). This CDR3 is CSAYNGGGFESNQPQHF. The DNA for the CDR3 is TGCAGTGCTTACAACGGGGGGGGCTTTGAGAGCAATCAGCCCCAGCATTTT.

The V and J genes are TRBV29-1 and TRBJ2-7; no definite D call. V was clipped by 5 bases and J by 3 bases, with 5 bases between them. CDR3 length: 10 residues. Looked up from germline, CDR1 is SQVTM and CDR2 is ANQGSEA. Written as DNA, the CDR3 is TGCAGCGTTTTATACTACGAGCAGTACTTC. The encoded protein is CSVLYYEQYF.

There are many counts of this clonotype. V gene TRBV15 combines with J gene TRBJ1-2; weak D call: TRBD1 (6 bases). The germline gives CDR1 LNHNV, CDR2 YYDKDF (reference sequence). The CDR3 sequence is 13 residues long. V gave up 1 base and J gave up 7 bases, with 10 bases separating them. In DNA, the CDR3 is TGTGCCACCAGCAGAGTACAGGGTCTTGGCTACACCTTC. It codes for CATSRVQGLGYTF.

This clonotype was observed at least ten times. The chain is built from TRBV9 and TRBJ2-2; D uncertain. The CDR3 extends over 14 amino acids. Germline V gives CDR1 SGDLS, CDR2 YYNGEE. Trimming shortened V by 3 bases and J by 4 bases, and 10 bases separated the two germline ends. CDR3 sequence (DNA): TGTGCCAGCAGCGGAACAGAAAGCACCGGGGAGCTGTTTTTT. Translated: CASSGTESTGELFF. Full variable domain (missing parts from reference TRBV9 and TRBJ2-2): DSGVTQTPKHLITATGQRVTLRCSPRSGDLSVYWYQQSLDQGLQFLIQYYNGEERAKGNILERFSAQQFPDLHSELNLSSLELGDSALYFCASSGTESTGELFFGEGSRLTVL.

The sample holds a few counts of this clonotype. The chain links TRBV9 to TRBJ2-2; D might be TRBD2 (6 bases). V lost 4 bases and J 5 bases, leaving 21 bases between the germline ends. The CDR3 consists of 17 residues. Looked up from germline, CDR1 is SGDLS and CDR2 is YYNGEE. CDR3 sequence reads: CASSLPPGRGGTGELFF. The CDR3 DNA follows: TGTGCCAGCAGCCTCCCCCCCGGGCGGGGAGGAACCGGGGAGCTGTTTTTT.

This chain uses TRBV3-1 with TRBJ2-5; 7 bases line up with TRBD1. CDR3 length equals 15 residues. Germline CDR1 LGHDT, CDR2 YNNKEL (reference sequence). The trim removed 1 base at V and 6 bases at J, leaving 8 bases unmatched. The CDR3 reads CASSQGEGGRQTQYF. As DNA, the CDR3 is TGTGCCAGCAGCCAAGGGGAAGGGGGCCGCCAGACCCAGTACTTC.

The chain couples TRBV11-3 to TRBJ2-7; TRBD1 matches at 12 bases. This CDR3 has 14 amino acids. V lost 5 bases and J lost 4; bases outside the gene matches: 3. CDR1 is SGHNT and CDR2 is YENEEA in the germline V gene. The CDR3 DNA is TGTGCCAGCAGCGGGACAGGGGGCTGGTACGAGCAGTACTTC. This encodes CASSGTGGWYEQYF.

This clonotype was seen ten or more times. V usage is TRBV12-3 or TRBV12-4 and J usage is TRBJ1-2; no clear D gene. V gave up 0 bases and J gave up 8 bases, with 10 bases separating them. The CDR3 runs to 13 residues. For the CDR3, the DNA is TGTGCCAGCAGTTTAGCGCCCAGGCGCGGCTACACCTTC. It specifies CASSLAPRRGYTF.